Listed below are T cell receptor beta chains from one sample, sequenced in a study of CD8 T cells in ankylosing spondylitis. MiXCR, applied by TCRdb to the 5' RACE reads, yields one record per CDR3 protein. In the table there are 150,000 to 200,000 distinct CDR3 sequences, about 32% of which are singletons. Sequencing used synovial fluid, either unsorted or a sorted T cell fraction (not recorded which). Receptor source: a male donor with ankylosing spondylitis. Both conserved end residues are part of each CDR3. A D gene is named only where the DNA matches it firmly. The size entry is marked missing in some rows and otherwise reads once, few, many or a size class.

NA | TRBD2 | TRBJ2-5 | TRBV12-3/TRBV12-4 | CASSLAGATRGETQYF | TGTGCCAGCAGTCTAGCGGGAGCTACCCGGGGGGAGACCCAGTACTTC
NA | TRBD2 | TRBJ2-1 | TRBV19 | CASRGLDTYNEQFF | TGTGCCAGTAGGGGACTAGACACCTACAATGAGCAGTTCTTC
NA | NA | TRBJ2-7 | TRBV5-1 | CASSWGGSYEQYF | TGCGCCAGCAGCTGGGGCGGCTCCTACGAGCAGTACTTC
NA | NA | TRBJ2-2 | TRBV19 | CASSVDYRNTGELFF | TGTGCCAGTAGCGTGGACTATCGGAACACCGGGGAGCTGTTTTTT
few | NA | TRBJ2-1 | TRBV5-1 | CASSLEPRGYNEQFF | TGCGCCAGCAGCTTGGAGCCCAGAGGCTACAATGAGCAGTTCTTC
few | NA | TRBJ1-5 | TRBV7-2 | CASSLGTGQPQHF | TGTGCCAGCAGCTTAGGTACAGGACAGCCCCAGCATTTT
many | TRBD2 | TRBJ2-5 | TRBV20-1 | CSAPLPGTSVETQYF | TGCAGTGCTCCACTCCCCGGGACTAGCGTAGAGACCCAGTACTTC
NA | TRBD2 | TRBJ2-1 | TRBV12-3/TRBV12-4 | CASSPGLAGGRGNEKFF | TGTGCCAGCAGCCCGGGACTAGCGGGAGGTCGGGGCAATGAGAAGTTCTTC
NA | TRBD1 | TRBJ1-2 | TRBV20-1 | CSATPGQGAFGYTF | TGCAGTGCTACTCCGGGACAGGGGGCATTCGGCTACACCTTC
NA | NA | TRBJ2-1 | TRBV7-9 | CASSAQGGGSLGNEQFF | TGTGCCAGCAGCGCCCAGGGTGGGGGGAGTCTGGGCAATGAGCAGTTCTTC
few | NA | TRBJ1-5 | TRBV6-2/TRBV6-3 | CASSLKGSVQPQHF | TGTGCCAGCAGTTTAAAGGGTTCGGTTCAGCCCCAGCATTTT
few | NA | TRBJ2-7 | TRBV18 | CASSPEGPTTSYEQYF | TGTGCCAGCTCACCGGAGGGACCTACCACCTCCTACGAGCAGTACTTC
NA | NA | TRBJ1-2 | TRBV7-2 | CASSSINTSGYTF | TGTGCCAGCAGCTCGATTAACACGAGTGGCTACACCTTC
NA | TRBD1 | TRBJ2-7 | TRBV5-1 | CASSPGTPLRGTTCEQYF | TGCGCCAGCAGCCCGGGGACACCCCTCAGGGGGACGACCTGCGAGCAGTACTTC
NA | NA | TRBJ1-5 | TRBV15 | CATSMLNQPQHF | TGTGCCACCAGCATGCTCAATCAGCCCCAGCATTTT
many | NA | TRBJ1-2 | TRBV27 | CASSFVGLAGQYGYTF | TGTGCCAGCAGTTTCGTTGGGCTGGCAGGACAGTATGGCTACACCTTC
NA | NA | TRBJ2-7 | TRBV10-3 | CAIGVLRQVSSYEQYF | TGTGCCATCGGGGTTTTACGACAGGTGAGCTCCTACGAGCAGTACTTC
few | TRBD1 | TRBJ2-1 | TRBV29-1 | CSIWGQGANDEQFF | TGCAGCATTTGGGGACAGGGGGCTAACGATGAGCAGTTCTTC
NA | NA | TRBJ1-6 | TRBV20-1 | CSARVRPGAANSPLHF | TGCAGTGCTAGGGTCCGGCCGGGGGCGGCTAATTCACCCCTCCACTTT
NA | NA | TRBJ1-1 | TRBV20-1 | CSAPARAEAFF | TGCAGTGCCCCGGCGCGAGCTGAAGCTTTCTTT
NA | NA | TRBJ1-6 | TRBV20-1 | CSAPKTEHNSPPYF | TGCAGTGCTCCGAAGACCGAGCATAATTCACCCCCCTACTTT
NA | NA | TRBJ2-2 | TRBV4-1 | CASSRRAGELFF | TGCGCCAGCAGCCGGAGGGCCGGGGAGCTGTTTTTT
many | TRBD1 | TRBJ2-2 | TRBV5-1 | CASSPDRVDTGELFF | TGCGCCAGCAGCCCGGACAGGGTGGACACCGGGGAGCTGTTTTTT
NA | TRBD2 | TRBJ2-1 | TRBV12-3/TRBV12-4 | CASSLVGRGGRNEQFF | TGTGCCAGCAGTTTAGTTGGGCGGGGGGGGCGTAATGAGCAGTTCTTC
NA | NA | TRBJ1-1 | TRBV20-1 | CSAGGTGARAFF | TGCAGTGCTGGCGGGACTGGGGCGCGGGCTTTCTTT
few | NA | TRBJ1-5 | TRBV7-9 | CASSGSSPNQPQHF | TGTGCCAGCAGCGGGTCCAGCCCTAATCAGCCCCAGCATTTT
few | TRBD2 | TRBJ2-1 | TRBV2 | CASSDGLAGSPYNEQFF | TGTGCCAGCAGTGACGGGCTAGCGGGGTCCCCCTACAATGAGCAGTTCTTC
NA | NA | TRBJ2-7 | TRBV11-2 | CASSLVPQVGVRGEQYF | TGTGCCAGCAGCTTAGTGCCCCAAGTGGGGGTCCGGGGCGAGCAGTACTTC
few | NA | TRBJ2-3 | TRBV7-8 | CASSLAGLRSRTDTQYF | TGTGCCAGCAGCTTAGCGGGATTGCGGAGTCGCACAGATACGCAGTATTTT
many | TRBD2 | TRBJ2-1 | TRBV6-2/TRBV6-3 | CASSYVRGSLSSYNEQFF | TGTGCCAGCAGTTACGTTCGCGGGAGCCTTTCTTCCTACAATGAGCAGTTCTTC
few | NA | TRBJ2-3 | TRBV18 | CASSPPRVDTQYF | TGTGCCAGCTCACCCCCCCGGGTAGATACGCAGTATTTT
NA | NA | TRBJ2-1 | TRBV29-1 | CSVVYGLYNEQFF | TGCAGCGTTGTTTATGGGCTTTACAATGAGCAGTTCTTC
NA | TRBD1 | TRBJ1-1 | TRBV6-5 | CASSYSGQGRGEAFF | TGTGCCAGCAGTTACTCGGGACAGGGGAGGGGTGAAGCTTTCTTT